Following are 19 T cell receptor beta chains from one sample sequenced in a study of somatic mutations in cytotoxic T cells in rheumatoid arthritis. This table comes from immunoSEQ multiplex PCR, and its TCRdb copy is limited to in-frame clones, with some not included. Among over 8,500 clones, 70% to 85% were seen once, and the ten largest hold over 7%. Sequenced material: CD8+ T cells sorted from blood. Source of these receptors: a woman aged 55-69 years with rheumatoid arthritis.

Points on this clone: A read error may account for a junction end that differs from germline. The chain carries TRBV5-1 and TRBJ2-5; 9 nucleotides match TRBD2. The germline gives CDR1 SGHRS, CDR2 YFSETQ. The CDR3 is made up of 15 amino acids. This chain's CDR3 is CASSPLAGVQGTQYF. CDR3 DNA: TGCGCCAGCAGCCCACTAGCGGGCGTCCAAGGGACCCAGTACTTC.

The gene calls are TRBV5-6 and TRBJ2-3; tentative D call: TRBD2 (6 bases). Trimming took off 2 bases at V and 2 bases at J, with 9 bases between the two ends. Germline CDR1 and CDR2: SGHDT and YYEEEE. The CDR3 runs to 14 residues. This CDR3 is CASSFRTNTDTQYF. CDR3 in DNA: TGTGCCAGCAGCTTCAGGACTAACACAGATACGCAGTATTTT. Combining the CDR3 with reference TRBV5-6 and TRBJ2-3 gives the whole variable domain DAGVTQSPTHLIKTRGQQVTLRCSPKSGHDTVSWYQQALGQGPQFIFQYYEEEERQRGNFPDRFSGHQFPNYSSELNVNALLLGDSALYLCASSFRTNTDTQYFGPGTRLTVL.

The chain is built from TRBV6-6 and TRBJ2-5, with 11 bases fitting TRBD1. The J call may be faulty, since TRBJ2-7 better matches the DNA end. The CDR3 runs 16 residues. Germline loops: CDR1 MNHNY, CDR2 SVGAGI (reference sequence). This CDR3 is CASSYDQDRGHYEQYF. Written as DNA, the CDR3 is TGTGCCAGCAGTTACGATCAGGACAGGGGGCACTACGAGCAGTACTTC.

CDR3 loop: CASSRTGGRHTEAFF. The CDR3 DNA follows: TGTGCCAGCAGTCGTACAGGGGGCCGACACACTGAAGCTTTCTTT. This rearrangement joins TRBV27 to TRBJ1-1, with 9 bases that match TRBD1. Losses at the gene ends were 5 bases for V and 3 bases for J; bases not matched to a gene: 7. Germline V gene lookup returns CDR1 MNHEY and CDR2 SMNVEV (reference sequence). This CDR3 comprises 15 residues.

This chain uses TRBV7-9 with TRBJ2-1, with TRBD2 matching 7 bases. The CDR3 covers 15 residues. Germline V lookup: CDR1 SEHNR, CDR2 FQNEAQ (reference sequence). The V gene end was trimmed by 1 base and the J gene end by 5 bases; junction bases not matched to a gene: 5. CDR3 nucleotide sequence: TGTGCCAGCAGCTTAGTCGGCGGGAGAAACAATGAGCAGTTCTTC. Translating it yields CASSLVGGRNNEQFF. Full variable domain (rest looked up from reference TRBV7-9 and TRBJ2-1): DTGVSQNPRHKITKRGQNVTFRCDPISEHNRLYWYRQTLGQGPEFLTYFQNEAQLEKSRLLSDRFSAERPKGSFSTLEIQRTEQGDSAMYLCASSLVGGRNNEQFFGPGTRLTVL.

CDR3: CAWSVPGAGGPFQGETQYF. The DNA of the CDR3 is TGTGCCTGGAGTGTACCGGGGGCGGGAGGGCCATTCCAGGGAGAGACCCAGTACTTC. This rearrangement joins TRBV30 to TRBJ2-5, with 9 bases identical to TRBD2. Germline V gene data show CDR1 as GTSNPN and CDR2 as SVGIG (reference sequence). This CDR3 is built from 19 residues. Trimming cost V 0 bases and J 4 bases; bases outside gene matches: 18.

This rearrangement joins TRBV29-1 to TRBJ2-7; the D gene is possibly TRBD2 (6 bases). The CDR3 extends over 13 amino acids. Germline values: CDR1 SQVTM, CDR2 ANQGSEA. The V and J ends lost 4 bases and 0 bases respectively, with 10 bases between them. The CDR3 here is CSVGTGSSYEQYF. The DNA of the CDR3 is TGCAGCGTTGGGACCGGGAGCTCCTACGAGCAGTACTTC.

In its sample, this clone was seen a few times. The rearrangement joins TRBV6-1 to TRBJ2-7; TRBD1 aligns across 9 bases. The V gene's germline CDR1 is MNHNS and CDR2 SASEGT. The CDR3 contains 15 residues. The V gene end was trimmed by 3 bases and the J gene end by 1 base; junction bases not matched to a gene: 4. The CDR3 nucleotides are TGTGCCAGCAGTGAGGGACAGGGTTGGTCCTACGAGCAGTACTTC. It codes for CASSEGQGWSYEQYF.

The chain employs TRBV28 and TRBJ1-5; 8 bases are a match to TRBD1. Trimming at V came to 4 bases and at J to 4 bases, leaving 12 bases not matched to a gene. CDR1 and CDR2 from the germline V gene are MDHEN and SYDVKM. The length of the CDR3 is 17 residues. The CDR3 coding sequence is TGTGCCAGCAGTTCACGGGCCAGGACAGGGCGGAATCAGCCCCAGCATTTT. Protein product: CASSSRARTGRNQPQHF. Full variable domain (rest looked up from reference TRBV28 and TRBJ1-5): DVKVTQSSRYLVKRTGEKVFLECVQDMDHENMFWYRQDPGLGLRLIYFSYDVKMKEKGDIPEGYSVSREKKERFSLILESASTNQTSMYLCASSSRARTGRNQPQHFGDGTRLSIL.

The V and J genes are TRBV27 and TRBJ2-2, with D perhaps TRBD1 (6 bases). The V end was cut by 0 bases, the J end by 4 bases, with 9 bases between. The CDR3 has 15 residues. Germline CDR1 and CDR2: MNHEY and SMNVEV (reference sequence). CDR3 in DNA: TGTGCCAGCAGTTTATCCCCAGGGGTCACCGGGGAGCTGTTTTTT. This translates into CASSLSPGVTGELFF.

The chain carries TRBV4-1 and TRBJ2-5; 8 bases line up with TRBD2. Per germline, CDR1 MGHRA and CDR2 YSYEKL. J was trimmed by 9 bases and V by 4 bases; bases with no gene match: 13. CDR3 length equals 15 residues. Here the CDR3 reads CASSPTPAGGLAQYF. Written as DNA, the CDR3 is TGCGCCAGCAGCCCCACCCCTGCGGGAGGCTTGGCCCAGTACTTC.

This clone was seen just once. The chain carries TRBV30 and TRBJ2-1; 7 bases match TRBD1. With V trimmed by 0 bases and J by 4 bases, 6 bases remained unmatched. The CDR3 is 15 amino acids. In germline, CDR1 is GTSNPN, CDR2 SVGIG (reference sequence). In nucleotides, the CDR3 is TGTGCCTGGAGTGTAGGGCAGGGGGTTTACAATGAGCAGTTCTTC. Protein product: CAWSVGQGVYNEQFF.

Only a few counts were recorded for this clone. This chain connects TRBV15 to TRBJ1-5, with D unclear. Trimming removed 0 bases from V and 6 bases from J, with 6 bases in between. The CDR3 totals 13 residues. The germline V gene has CDR1 LNHNV and CDR2 YYDKDF (reference sequence). DNA for the CDR3: TGTGCCACCAGCAGAGATGGCATTCAGCCCCAGCATTTT. Translation gives CATSRDGIQPQHF.

The chain links TRBV18 to TRBJ2-7, with 7 bases aligning to TRBD1. This CDR3 spans 14 amino acids. Germline values: CDR1 KGHSH, CDR2 LQKENI. V shed 1 base and J 5 bases; nucleotides not matched to a gene: 5. CDR3 loop: CASSPRGGLDEQYF. DNA for the CDR3: TGTGCCAGCTCACCACGAGGGGGCTTGGACGAGCAGTACTTC.

The chain recombines TRBV20-1 with TRBJ2-7, with 9 bases that match TRBD2. CDR3 length: 11 amino acids. From germline, CDR1 is DFQATT and CDR2 SNEGSKA (reference sequence). After removal of 6 bases from V and 5 bases from J, the junction contained 2 bases not matched to a gene. CDR3 residues: CSAPSGNEQYF. In DNA, the CDR3 is TGCAGTGCCCCTAGCGGGAACGAGCAGTACTTC.

The V gene is TRBV6-1, the J gene TRBJ2-1, with a possible D match to TRBD1 (6 bases). V was clipped by 4 bases and J by 7 bases, with 11 bases between them. The CDR3 contains 13 residues. Germline CDR1 reads MNHNS; CDR2 reads SASEGT. CDR3 sequence (DNA): TGTGCCAGCAGTGGACAGGAAACTAATGAGCAGTTCTTC. Its translation is CASSGQETNEQFF.

This chain connects TRBV27 to TRBJ2-7, with 8 bases matching TRBD2. Germline V gives CDR1 MNHEY, CDR2 SMNVEV (reference sequence). After removal of 10 bases from V and 0 bases from J, the junction contained 8 bases not matched to a gene. This CDR3 is 14 amino acids long. In DNA, the CDR3 is TGTGCCACGGGGGGGGGCCCTCGCTCCTACGAGCAGTACTTC. As protein: CATGGGPRSYEQYF.

The chain links TRBV28 to TRBJ1-6, with 7 bases fitting TRBD1. Trimming removed 4 bases from V and 7 bases from J; junction bases left unmatched: 4. CDR3 size: 14 residues. Per germline, CDR1 MDHEN and CDR2 SYDVKM. The CDR3 DNA reads as TGTGCCAGCAGTTACAGGGGCCCCAATTCACCCCTCCACTTT. This gives the protein CASSYRGPNSPLHF.

V usage is TRBV19 and J usage is TRBJ2-1, with 9 nucleotides matching TRBD2. Looked up from germline, CDR1 is LNHDA and CDR2 is SQIVND (reference sequence). V lost 5 bases, J lost 9 bases, and 11 bases stayed unmatched. The length of the CDR3 is 15 residues. DNA for the CDR3: TGTGCCAGTAGTCCGGGGACTAGCCTTGGAGTTGAGCAGTTCTTC. It is translated as CASSPGTSLGVEQFF.